This T cell receptor (beta chain) was recovered during a study of CD8 T cells in Susac syndrome. Study-wide results and caveats: Susac CD8+ cells expanded clonally the most in TEMRA cells and in active patients.

RNA in amounts of roughly 0.5 to 1 ug was reverse transcribed with random hexamers. An immunoSEQ multiplex PCR generated amplified TCR beta CDR3 products spanning 54 Vbeta and 13 Jbeta. TCRdb reprocessed the immunoSEQ multiplex PCR reads via MiXCR and lists one record per CDR3 protein. This table has about 90,000 distinct CDR3 sequences, around 96% appearing once. The authors carried out high-throughput sequencing of TCR beta. They applied it to CD8+ and CD4+ T cells obtained from blood. Recently defined diagnostic criteria classed the Susac syndrome patients as definite or probable. After removal of 7 bases from V and 1 base from J, the junction contained 14 bases not matched to a gene. CDR3 size: 16 residues. CDR1 SQVTM and CDR2 ANQGSEA come from the germline V gene. A word on this clonotype: Its specificity is unknown.

The receptor was isolated from a human donor with Susac syndrome. The sample comprised CD8+ T cells from PBMCs. This chain connects TRBV29-1 to TRBJ1-2; 8 bases are shared with TRBD1. The CDR3 nucleotides read TGCAGCGCACACTTGGGTACAGGGGGAAGTAACTATGGCTACACCTTC. Translated: CSAHLGTGGSNYGYTF.